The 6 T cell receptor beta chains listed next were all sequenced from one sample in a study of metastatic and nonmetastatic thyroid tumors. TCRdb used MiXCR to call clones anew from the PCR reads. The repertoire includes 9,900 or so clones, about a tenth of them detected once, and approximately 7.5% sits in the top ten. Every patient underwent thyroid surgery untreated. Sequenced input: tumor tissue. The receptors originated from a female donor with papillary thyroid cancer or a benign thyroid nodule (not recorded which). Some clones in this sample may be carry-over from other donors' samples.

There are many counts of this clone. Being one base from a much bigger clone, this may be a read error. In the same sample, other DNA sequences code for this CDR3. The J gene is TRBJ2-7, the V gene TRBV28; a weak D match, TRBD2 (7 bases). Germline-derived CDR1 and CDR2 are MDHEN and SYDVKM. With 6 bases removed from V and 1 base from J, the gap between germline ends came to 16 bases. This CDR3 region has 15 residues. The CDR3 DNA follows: TGTGCCAGCAGCCCTCGAGGGGGGGGGTCCTACGAGCAGTACTTC. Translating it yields CASSPRGGGSYEQYF.

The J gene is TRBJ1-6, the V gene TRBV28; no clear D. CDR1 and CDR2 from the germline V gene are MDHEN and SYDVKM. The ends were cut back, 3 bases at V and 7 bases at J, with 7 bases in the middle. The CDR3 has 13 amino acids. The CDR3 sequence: CASSFLRNSPLHF. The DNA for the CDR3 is TGTGCCAGCAGTTTTTTGCGGAATTCACCCCTCCACTTT.

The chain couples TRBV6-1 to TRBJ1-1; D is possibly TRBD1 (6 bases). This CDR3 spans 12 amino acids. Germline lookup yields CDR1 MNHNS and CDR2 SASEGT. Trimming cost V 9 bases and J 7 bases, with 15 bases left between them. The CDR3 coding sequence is TGTGCCAGTGACTCCGGGGGGCTTGAAGCTTTCTTT. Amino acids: CASDSGGLEAFF.

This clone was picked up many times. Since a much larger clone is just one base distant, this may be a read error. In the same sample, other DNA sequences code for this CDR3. This CDR3 is CASSLSGAGNQPQHF. Here the CDR3 DNA reads TGCGCCAGCAGCCTATCGGGGGCTGGCAATCAGCCCCAGCATTTT. The genes are TRBV5-1 and TRBJ1-5; maybe TRBD1 (6 bases). CDR1 and CDR2 (germline): SGHRS, YFSETQ. V lost 4 bases, J lost 2 bases, and 13 bases lay in between. The CDR3 consists of 15 residues.

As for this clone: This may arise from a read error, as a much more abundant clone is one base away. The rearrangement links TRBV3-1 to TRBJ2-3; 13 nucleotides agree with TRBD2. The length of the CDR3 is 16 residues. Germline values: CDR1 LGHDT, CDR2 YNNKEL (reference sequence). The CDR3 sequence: CASSPLTSGGASTRYF. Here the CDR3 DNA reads TGTGCCAGCAGCCCCCTCACTAGCGGGGGGGCCAGTACGCGGTATTTT.

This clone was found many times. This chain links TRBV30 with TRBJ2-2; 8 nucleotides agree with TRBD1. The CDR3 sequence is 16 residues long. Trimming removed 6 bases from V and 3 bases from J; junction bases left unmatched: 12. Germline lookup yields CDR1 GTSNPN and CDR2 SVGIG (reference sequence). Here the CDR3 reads CACHKRQGSDTGELFF. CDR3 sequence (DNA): TGTGCCTGCCATAAGAGACAGGGGTCGGACACCGGGGAGCTGTTTTTT.